Following are 12 T cell receptor beta chains from one sample sequenced in a study of immune evolution from preneoplasia to lung adenocarcinoma. This table comes from immunoSEQ multiplex PCR, and its TCRdb copy is limited to in-frame clones, with some not included. The sample consists of roughly 4,800 clones, over 75% of them appearing once. The specimen was FFPE atypical adenomatous hyperplasia tissue from the lung. Subset: atypical adenomatous hyperplasia (AAH), lung preneoplasia. These receptor sequences come from a person in their 70s with lung adenocarcinoma.

The CDR3 loop reads CAWKKKTEAFF. The CDR3 DNA follows: TGTGCCTGGAAGAAGAAAACTGAAGCTTTCTTT. The chain uses TRBV30 and TRBJ1-1; no definite D call. V was cut by 4 bases and J by 5 bases, with 8 bases left in between. The germline V gene has CDR1 GTSNPN and CDR2 SVGIG (reference sequence). This CDR3 comprises 11 residues.

The chain links TRBV2 to TRBJ2-1; 9 bases match TRBD2. CDR1 is SNHLY and CDR2 is FYNNEI in the germline V gene. This CDR3 is 14 amino acids long. After removal of 3 bases from V and 9 bases from J, the junction contained 6 bases not matched to a gene. CDR3 DNA sequence: TGTGCCAGCAGTGAGCCTAGCGGGATAACTGAGCAGTTCTTC. This encodes CASSEPSGITEQFF. The full variable domain, its missing parts supplied by reference TRBV2 and TRBJ2-1, is EPEVTQTPSHQVTQMGQEVILRCVPISNHLYFYWYRQILGQKVEFLVSFYNNEISEKSEIFDDQFSVERPDGSNFTLKIRSTKLEDSAMYFCASSEPSGITEQFFGPGTRLTVL.

The sample holds a few counts of this clone. V usage is TRBV5-8 and J usage is TRBJ1-3, with D possibly matching TRBD1 (6 bases). The CDR3 contains 16 residues. Germline loops: CDR1 SGHTS, CDR2 YDEGEE. Between the trimmed V and J ends, which lost 4 bases and 0 bases, there was a span of 14 bases. The DNA of the CDR3 is TGTGCCAGCAGCCCCCCCAGGGGAAACTCTGGAAACACCATATATTTT. This encodes CASSPPRGNSGNTIYF.

As DNA, the CDR3 is TGTGCCAGCAGCTTAGCGGGAGGCCGGGGAGATACGCAGTATTTT. It translates to CASSLAGGRGDTQYF. The chain couples TRBV7-3 to TRBJ2-3; the match to TRBD2 covers 8 bases. This CDR3 region has 15 residues. After removal of 2 bases from V and 5 bases from J, the junction contained 6 bases not matched to a gene. The germline V gene encodes CDR1 SGHTA and CDR2 FQGTGA.

This chain links TRBV5-1 with TRBJ2-7, with 7 bases identical to TRBD1. Per germline, CDR1 SGHRS and CDR2 YFSETQ. This CDR3 spans 15 amino acids. J lost 3 bases, V lost 4 bases, and 10 bases had no gene match. The CDR3 DNA follows: TGCGCCAGCAGCCTTCAGCCCCGGGACAGCTACGAGCAGTACTTC. Translating it yields CASSLQPRDSYEQYF.

To note about this clone: Other DNA variants within this sample encode the same CDR3. For the CDR3, the DNA is TGTGCCAGCAGCTTGAAGGGGACGAGCAATCAGCCCCAGCATTTT. Protein product: CASSLKGTSNQPQHF. This rearrangement joins TRBV11-2 to TRBJ1-5, with D possibly TRBD1 on 5 matching bases. This CDR3 has 15 residues. The ends were cut back, 3 bases at V and 1 base at J, with 10 bases in the middle. CDR1 and CDR2 from the germline V gene are SGHAT and FQNNGV.

V usage is TRBV7-8 and J usage is TRBJ1-1, with D hard to call. Germline loops: CDR1 SGHVS, CDR2 FQNEAQ. Deletions cut 5 bases from V and 5 bases from J, with 12 bases between. CDR3 length equals 13 residues. The CDR3 region is CASSLPGVTEAFF. The CDR3 DNA reads TGTGCCAGCAGCCTTCCTGGAGTGACTGAAGCTTTCTTT.

This clone was seen once. The rearrangement links TRBV29-1 to TRBJ2-1; no reliable D call. CDR1 is SQVTM, CDR2 ANQGSEA, per germline. Trimming took 4 bases from V and 9 from J, leaving 10 bases between them. The CDR3 sequence is 11 residues long. CDR3 amino acids: CSVGLYFEQFF. CDR3 sequence (DNA): TGCAGCGTTGGGCTGTATTTTGAGCAGTTCTTC.

The J gene is TRBJ2-1, the V gene TRBV4-1; D not resolved. CDR1 and CDR2 from the germline V gene are MGHRA and YSYEKL. Trimming took 3 bases from V and 1 from J, leaving 7 bases between them. The CDR3 contains 14 residues. The CDR3 is CASSQPPSYNEQFF. CDR3 DNA sequence: TGCGCCAGCAGCCAGCCCCCTTCCTACAATGAGCAGTTCTTC.

J is TRBJ2-3 and V is TRBV6-5, with 8 bases that match TRBD1. Germline CDR1 is MNHEY and CDR2 is SVGAGI. This CDR3 region has 14 residues. The ends lost 6 bases at V and 1 base at J; junction bases unmatched: 3. CDR3 DNA: TGTGCCAGCAGCCTCAGGGGGCGCACAGATACGCAGTATTTT. Protein: CASSLRGRTDTQYF.

The chain joins TRBV2 to TRBJ2-7; 7 positions match TRBD1. This CDR3 contains 16 residues. Per germline, CDR1 SNHLY and CDR2 FYNNEI. V dropped 2 bases and J dropped 0; count of bases not matched to a gene: 7. Written as DNA, the CDR3 is TGTGCCAGCAGTGAAAGGGTTTGGGACAGCTCCTACGAGCAGTACTTC. It specifies CASSERVWDSSYEQYF.

This chain connects TRBV5-6 to TRBJ2-7; 9 bases align to TRBD1. The CDR3 extends over 14 amino acids. J lost 5 bases, V lost 8 bases, and 11 bases had no gene match. Per germline, CDR1 SGHDT and CDR2 YYEEEE. The CDR3 nucleotides read TGTGCCAGTCATAACCGGGACAGGGCCCACGAGCAGTACTTC. This sequence encodes CASHNRDRAHEQYF.